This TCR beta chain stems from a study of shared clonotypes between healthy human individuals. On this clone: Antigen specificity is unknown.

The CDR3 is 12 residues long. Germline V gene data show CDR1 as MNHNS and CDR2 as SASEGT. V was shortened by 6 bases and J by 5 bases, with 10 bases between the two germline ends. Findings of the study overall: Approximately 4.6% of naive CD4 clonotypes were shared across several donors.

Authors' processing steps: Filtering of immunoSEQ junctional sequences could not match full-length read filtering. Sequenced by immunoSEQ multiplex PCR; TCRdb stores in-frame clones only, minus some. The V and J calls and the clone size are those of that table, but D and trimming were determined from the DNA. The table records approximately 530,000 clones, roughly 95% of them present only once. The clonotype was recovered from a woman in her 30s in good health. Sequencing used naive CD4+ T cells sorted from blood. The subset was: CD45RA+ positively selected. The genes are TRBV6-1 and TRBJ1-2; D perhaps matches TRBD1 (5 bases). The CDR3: CASSGDDYGYTF. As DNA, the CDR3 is TGTGCCAGCAGCGGGGACGATTATGGCTACACCTTC.